Here is one T cell receptor (beta chain) with its context. The antigen is not known. The data derive from a study of T cells in Graves' hyperthyroidism and ophthalmopathy. Study-level findings and limits: Before onset, by a median of around six months, the model predicted ophthalmopathy. Separating ophthalmopathy from stable hyperthyroidism was achieved by a 13 V-J model.

It was considered stable Graves' hyperthyroidism when ophthalmopathy did not progress within 18 months. Amplification yielded TCR beta CDR3 regions, with RNA transcripts as the source. The HTBI set primed first-round TCR CDR3 RT-PCR. TCRdb re-derived calls from the multiplex PCR reads in MiXCR, one entry per CDR3 protein. The repertoire holds hundreds of thousands of distinct CDR3 sequences, with about 45% as singletons. This clonotype was obtained from a woman aged 18-29 years with Graves' hyperthyroidism. Sequenced material: peripheral blood or thyroid tissue (not recorded which).

CDR3 coding DNA: TGTGCCAGCAGTGACGGACAGGGGGGAAATCAGCCCCAGCATTTT. Translated, it gives CASSDGQGGNQPQHF. The chain joins TRBV2 to TRBJ1-5; 10 bases match TRBD1. The ends lost 3 bases at V and 4 bases at J; junction bases unmatched: 3. There are 15 residues in the CDR3. Germline CDR1 reads SNHLY; CDR2 reads FYNNEI.